This T cell receptor beta chain was observed in a study of OX40 agonist ivuxolimab in advanced cancers. Study at large: Patients' therapy was ivuxolimab, an antibody that acts as an agonist of OX40 (CD134). Study-level results: With doses of 0.1 to 3.0 mg/kg, CD4+ and CD8+ blood T cells had undergone clonal expansion by week 6.

Method: immunoSEQ multiplex PCR; TCRdb's copy keeps in-frame clones and lacks some. The data contain 98,000 or so clones, roughly 80% of them singletons. Individuals having autoimmune disease history or systemic immunosuppression were not enrolled. Regarding this clone: What it binds is unknown.

CDR3 length: 14 residues. CDR1 and CDR2 from the germline V gene are SNHLY and FYNNEI. Trimming removed 2 bases at V and 6 bases at J, with 12 bases between. The V and J genes are TRBV2 and TRBJ2-3; D is perhaps TRBD2 (6 bases). The sequence came from an adult with an advanced solid tumor such as melanoma, head and neck, liver or kidney cancer. Material: CD4+ or CD8+ T cells sorted from blood, obtained in a trial of the OX40 agonist ivuxolimab. The CDR3 DNA is TGTGCCAGCAGTGAATCGGGAGTGGGGGATACGCAGTATTTT. It specifies CASSESGVGDTQYF.